What follows is one TCR beta chain and its context. Autoimmune disease history or systemic immunosuppression excluded patients. Baseline, cycle 4 day 1, and cycle 7 day 1 were the blood sampling points. Method: immunoSEQ multiplex PCR; TCRdb's copy keeps in-frame clones and lacks some. The sample carries about 36,000 clones, approximately 84% recorded once. The sample belongs to a study of OX40 agonist ivuxolimab in advanced cancers. Study-level information: The mean age was approximately 60 years, ranging from about 20 to 79, with around four fifths of participants male.

The sequence came from an adult with an advanced solid tumor such as melanoma, head and neck, liver or kidney cancer. The sample was CD4+ or CD8+ T cells sorted from blood, taken in a trial of the OX40 agonist ivuxolimab.

The CDR3 spells CASSSLFRRGGADEQYF. DNA of the CDR3: TGTGCCAGCAGCTCCCTATTTCGCCGGGGGGGGGCCGACGAGCAGTACTTC. This chain links TRBV11-2 with TRBJ2-7; 8 bases align to TRBD2. The CDR3 is 17 amino acids. CDR1 is SGHAT, CDR2 FQNNGV, per germline. With V trimmed by 4 bases and J by 5 bases, 16 bases remained unmatched.